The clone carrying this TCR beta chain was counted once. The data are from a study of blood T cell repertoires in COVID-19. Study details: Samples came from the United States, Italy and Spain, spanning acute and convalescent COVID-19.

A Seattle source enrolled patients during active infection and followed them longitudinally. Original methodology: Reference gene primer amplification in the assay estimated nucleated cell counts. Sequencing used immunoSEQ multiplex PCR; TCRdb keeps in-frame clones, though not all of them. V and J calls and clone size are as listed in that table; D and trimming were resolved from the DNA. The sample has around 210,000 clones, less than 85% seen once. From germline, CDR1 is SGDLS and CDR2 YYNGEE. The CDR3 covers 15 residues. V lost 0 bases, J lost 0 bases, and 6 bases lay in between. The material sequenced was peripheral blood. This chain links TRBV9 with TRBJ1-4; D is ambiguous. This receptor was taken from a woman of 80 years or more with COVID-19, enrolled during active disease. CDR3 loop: CASSVGQSTNEKLFF. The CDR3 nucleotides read TGTGCCAGCAGCGTAGGGCAATCAACTAATGAAAAACTGTTTTTT.